The 31 T cell receptor beta chains below come from one sample, sequenced in a study of shared clonotypes between healthy human individuals. This table comes from immunoSEQ multiplex PCR, and its TCRdb copy is limited to in-frame clones, with some not included. The table includes about 1.5 million clones, 95% to 99% detected once. The sample consisted of naive CD4+ T cells sorted from blood. The subset here: CD45RA+ positively selected. These receptors were taken from a man aged 25 to 40 in good health.

The chain employs TRBV18 and TRBJ2-1; perhaps TRBD2 as D (6 bases). The V end lost 4 bases, the J end lost 8 bases, and 18 bases lay between the germline ends. Germline CDR1 KGHSH, CDR2 LQKENI. The CDR3 totals 15 residues. CDR3 nucleotides: TGTGCCAGCTCACGAGCCCCGACTAGGTTGGATGAGCAGTTCTTC. Its translation: CASSRAPTRLDEQFF.

The V gene is TRBV5-1, the J gene TRBJ2-7; D gene unclear. V gave up 1 base and J gave up 0 bases, with 14 bases separating them. The CDR3 loop spans 16 amino acids. The V gene's germline CDR1 is SGHRS and CDR2 YFSETQ. The CDR3 bases are TGCGCCAGCAGCTTGCCCCGCAACGACCTCTCCTACGAGCAGTACTTC. This codes for CASSLPRNDLSYEQYF.

The rearrangement links TRBV7-6 to TRBJ2-5; D gene unclear. The CDR3 is made up of 14 amino acids. Deletions cut 0 bases from V and 5 bases from J, with 10 bases between. Germline V gene lookup returns CDR1 SGHVS and CDR2 FNYEAQ. The CDR3 reads CASSLAPRSETQYF. The CDR3 coding sequence is TGTGCCAGCAGCTTAGCACCCAGGTCGGAGACCCAGTACTTC.

This chain connects TRBV7-3 to TRBJ2-2; TRBD1 aligns across 7 bases. This CDR3 region has 18 residues. With 0 bases clipped from V and 5 bases from J, the junction kept 12 bases outside the gene matches. CDR1 is SGHTA and CDR2 is FQGTGA in the germline V gene. The CDR3 DNA reads as TGTGCCAGCAGCTTAACGAGATTGGCAGGGGGAAGGACCGGGGAGCTGTTTTTT. Translating gives CASSLTRLAGGRTGELFF.

The chain carries TRBV14 and TRBJ2-5; D is undetermined. Germline V gene lookup returns CDR1 SGHDN and CDR2 FVKESK. The CDR3 has 13 amino acids. V lost 3 bases and J lost 8, with 13 bases in between. This CDR3 reads CASSHGRANTQYF. CDR3 DNA: TGTGCCAGCAGCCATGGACGCGCAAATACCCAGTACTTC.

The rearrangement links TRBV5-4 to TRBJ2-5; D perhaps matches TRBD1 (6 bases). V lost 4 bases and J lost 5, with 12 bases in between. Per the germline V gene, CDR1 is SGHNT and CDR2 is YYREEE (reference sequence). There are 13 residues in the CDR3. The CDR3 here is CASSPGTPETQYF. The CDR3 coding sequence is TGTGCCAGCAGCCCGGGGACACCGGAGACCCAGTACTTC.

This clone was picked up one time. This chain uses TRBV7-9 with TRBJ2-7; 8 nucleotides agree with TRBD1. The germline gives CDR1 SEHNR, CDR2 FQNEAQ (reference sequence). V gave up 5 bases and J gave up 4 bases; unmatched junction bases: 16. This CDR3 is 17 amino acids long. The CDR3 DNA reads as TGTGCCAGCAGCCGAAGAACATCGGGGACAGGCAGATACGAGCAGTACTTC. This codes for CASSRRTSGTGRYEQYF.

The chain recombines TRBV9 with TRBJ1-2; 7 bases map to TRBD1. The CDR3 has 16 amino acids. Germline values: CDR1 SGDLS, CDR2 YYNGEE. Trimming at V came to 4 bases and at J to 0 bases, leaving 9 bases not matched to a gene. The CDR3 spells CASSPIRTGPNYGYTF. In nucleotides, the CDR3 is TGTGCCAGCAGCCCGATACGGACAGGTCCTAACTATGGCTACACCTTC.

This chain connects TRBV20-1 to TRBJ2-4; D gene uncertain. This CDR3 comprises 11 residues. Deletions cut 3 bases from V and 8 bases from J, with 8 bases between. The germline CDR1 and CDR2 sequences are DFQATT and SNEGSKA (reference sequence). CDR3 loop: CSASIQHIQYF. For the CDR3, the DNA is TGCAGTGCTAGTATCCAGCACATTCAGTACTTC.

The chain couples TRBV29-1 to TRBJ2-1; D gene unclear. The CDR3 spans 16 residues. V lost 0 bases, J lost 6 bases, and 18 bases lay in between. The germline V gene encodes CDR1 SQVTM and CDR2 ANQGSEA. The CDR3 protein is CSVEESAWAPINEQFF. For the CDR3, the DNA is TGCAGCGTTGAAGAATCAGCGTGGGCACCGATCAATGAGCAGTTCTTC.

This CDR3 reads CASSLVAEVEAFF. CDR3 nucleotides: TGTGCCAGCAGCTTAGTGGCGGAGGTTGAAGCTTTCTTT. This rearrangement joins TRBV7-2 to TRBJ1-1, with D uncertain. The CDR3 has 13 amino acids. V lost 1 base to trimming and J lost 7 bases, with 10 bases between them. Germline-derived CDR1 and CDR2 are SGHTA and FQGNSA.

The chain joins TRBV5-1 to TRBJ2-1; 7 bases line up with TRBD1. Germline CDR1 is SGHRS and CDR2 is YFSETQ. The CDR3 consists of 15 residues. V lost 0 bases to trimming and J lost 9 bases; unmatched junction nucleotides: 9. CDR3: CASSLAGVPGGEQFF. In DNA, the CDR3 is TGCGCCAGCAGCTTGGCTGGCGTTCCAGGGGGTGAGCAGTTCTTC.

The genes are TRBV2 and TRBJ2-1; perhaps TRBD2 as D (6 bases). This CDR3 has 13 residues. Between the trimmed V and J ends, which lost 7 bases and 6 bases, there was a span of 13 bases. The germline gives CDR1 SNHLY, CDR2 FYNNEI. For the CDR3, the DNA is TGTGCCAGCACTGAGCGGACTACCAATGAGCAGTTCTTC. Residues: CASTERTTNEQFF.

V is TRBV6-4 and J is TRBJ1-4, with a weak D call TRBD1 (5 bases). This CDR3 spans 16 amino acids. V lost 0 bases, J lost 4 bases, and 12 bases lay in between. Germline assignment: CDR1 MRHNA and CDR2 SNTAGT. CDR3: CASSDSRGSGNEKLFF. Written as DNA, the CDR3 is TGTGCCAGCAGTGACTCACGGGGGTCAGGTAATGAAAAACTGTTTTTT.

V gene TRBV2 combines with J gene TRBJ2-7; D may match TRBD1 or TRBD2 (5 bases each). The V end lost 6 bases, the J end lost 0 bases, and 15 bases lay between the germline ends. The length of the CDR3 is 15 residues. The V gene's germline CDR1 is SNHLY and CDR2 FYNNEI. The CDR3 loop is CASRDGGHSSYEQYF. The CDR3 DNA sequence: TGTGCCAGCAGGGACGGAGGACACTCCTCCTACGAGCAGTACTTC.

The chain uses TRBV10-3 and TRBJ2-7; TRBD1 agrees at 9 bases. V lost 0 bases to trimming and J lost 7 bases; unmatched junction nucleotides: 10. The length of the CDR3 is 16 residues. The germline CDR1 and CDR2 sequences are ENHRY and SYGVKD. The CDR3 is CAISESKRTGAREQYF. DNA for the CDR3: TGTGCCATCAGTGAGTCGAAACGGACAGGGGCGAGGGAGCAGTACTTC.

The chain has TRBV6-1 and TRBJ2-7, with D perhaps TRBD1 or TRBD2 (5 bases each). Germline-derived CDR1 and CDR2 are MNHNS and SASEGT. The CDR3 spans 15 residues. V shed 6 bases and J shed 4 bases, with 19 bases lying between them. The CDR3 here is CASRADGAGRYEQYF. CDR3 nucleotides: TGTGCCAGCAGGGCGGACGGGGCCGGGCGGTACGAGCAGTACTTC.

The chain couples TRBV9 to TRBJ2-7; the match to TRBD2 covers 10 bases. The V gene end was trimmed by 4 bases and the J gene end by 2 bases; junction bases not matched to a gene: 3. The CDR3 contains 14 residues. Per germline, CDR1 SGDLS and CDR2 YYNGEE. CDR3 sequence reads: CASSKSGRAYEQYF. CDR3 nucleotides: TGTGCCAGCAGCAAAAGCGGGAGGGCCTACGAGCAGTACTTC.

V usage is TRBV5-4 and J usage is TRBJ2-7; 9 positions match TRBD1. The V gene end was trimmed by 2 bases and the J gene end by 2 bases; junction bases not matched to a gene: 8. Per germline, CDR1 SGHNT and CDR2 YYREEE (reference sequence). The length of the CDR3 is 16 residues. This CDR3 is CASSLVDRGYTYEQYF. The CDR3 region has the DNA TGTGCCAGCAGCTTAGTTGACAGGGGGTATACCTACGAGCAGTACTTC.

The chain combines TRBV29-1 with TRBJ2-2; no firm D call. The CDR3 spans 14 residues. The V and J ends lost 5 bases and 6 bases respectively, with 16 bases between them. From germline, CDR1 is SQVTM and CDR2 ANQGSEA. The DNA for the CDR3 is TGCAGCGTTTCGGAAGCCACCCAGTCCGGGGAGCTGTTTTTT. Translated, it gives CSVSEATQSGELFF.

V usage is TRBV2 and J usage is TRBJ1-1, with 10 bases aligning to TRBD1. The germline CDR1 and CDR2 sequences are SNHLY and FYNNEI. The CDR3 has 16 amino acids. Trimming cost V 4 bases and J 4 bases; bases outside gene matches: 9. CDR3 amino acids: CASSVGTRTGGTEAFF. The CDR3 DNA sequence: TGTGCCAGCAGTGTGGGGACACGGACAGGGGGCACTGAAGCTTTCTTT. Variable domain in full (rest from reference TRBV2 and TRBJ1-1): EPEVTQTPSHQVTQMGQEVILRCVPISNHLYFYWYRQILGQKVEFLVSFYNNEISEKSEIFDDQFSVERPDGSNFTLKIRSTKLEDSAMYFCASSVGTRTGGTEAFFGQGTRLTVV.

The chain joins TRBV28 to TRBJ1-2; tentative D call: TRBD1 (5 bases). V was trimmed by 6 bases and J by 4 bases, leaving 15 bases between them. Germline assignment: CDR1 MDHEN and CDR2 SYDVKM. This CDR3 has 14 amino acids. The CDR3 here is CASSPPQGGYGYTF. Here the CDR3 DNA reads TGTGCCAGCAGCCCCCCCCAGGGTGGCTATGGCTACACCTTC.

The rearrangement uses TRBV7-9 and TRBJ2-1, with D uncertain. The CDR3 runs 15 residues. From germline, CDR1 is SEHNR and CDR2 FQNEAQ (reference sequence). Trimming pared 6 bases from V and 0 bases from J, leaving 12 bases between. The CDR3: CASRTTGSSYNEQFF. The CDR3 coding sequence is TGTGCCAGCAGAACGACCGGCAGCTCCTACAATGAGCAGTTCTTC.

This chain joins TRBV4-1 and TRBJ1-1; 10 nucleotides line up with TRBD1. Germline values: CDR1 MGHRA, CDR2 YSYEKL. The V segment lost 3 bases and the J segment 4 bases; nucleotides outside the gene matches: 8. The CDR3 consists of 16 residues. This CDR3 reads CASSHRTGGAVTEAFF. CDR3 nucleotide sequence: TGCGCCAGCAGCCACAGGACAGGGGGGGCCGTCACTGAAGCTTTCTTT.

This chain connects TRBV5-1 to TRBJ2-5; 7 positions match TRBD1. The V segment lost 0 bases and the J segment 11 bases; nucleotides outside the gene matches: 7. Germline V lookup: CDR1 SGHRS, CDR2 YFSETQ. The CDR3 loop spans 13 amino acids. The CDR3 nucleotides read TGCGCCAGCAGCTTGGACCGAAACAGGGGACAGTACTTC. Encoded protein: CASSLDRNRGQYF. The entire variable domain, with the rest obtained from reference TRBV5-1 and TRBJ2-5, is as follows: KAGVTQTPRYLIKTRGQQVTLSCSPISGHRSVSWYQQTPGQGLQFLFEYFSETQRNKGNFPGRFSGRQFSNSRSEMNVSTLELGDSALYLCASSLDRNRGQYFGPGTRLLVL.

The rearrangement uses TRBV2 and TRBJ1-1, with a tentative D call TRBD1 (5 bases). The CDR3 covers 17 residues. CDR1 SNHLY and CDR2 FYNNEI come from the germline V gene. With 2 bases removed from V and 0 bases from J, the gap between germline ends came to 16 bases. CDR3 residues: CASSENPGRMVNTEAFF. CDR3 DNA: TGTGCCAGCAGTGAAAATCCAGGGAGGATGGTGAACACTGAAGCTTTCTTT.

The chain joins TRBV18 to TRBJ2-3; D tentatively fits TRBD1 or TRBD2 (5 bases each). CDR3 length: 10 amino acids. V lost 8 bases and J 5 bases, leaving 5 bases between the germline ends. Germline V gives CDR1 KGHSH, CDR2 LQKENI. CDR3 protein: CASGGDTQYF. The CDR3 nucleotides are TGTGCCAGCGGGGGAGATACGCAGTATTTT.

V usage is TRBV6-5 and J usage is TRBJ1-1; D call uncertain. This CDR3 has 16 residues. Germline values: CDR1 MNHEY, CDR2 SVGAGI. V lost 0 bases, J lost 1 base, and 12 bases lay in between. CDR3 residues: CASSYSINRGNTEAFF. CDR3 coding DNA: TGTGCCAGCAGTTACTCGATTAACCGGGGGAACACTGAAGCTTTCTTT.

The CDR3 reads CASSRETGPYEQYF. CDR3 nucleotide sequence: TGTGCCAGCAGCCGCGAGACAGGGCCCTACGAGCAGTACTTC. This chain links TRBV2 with TRBJ2-7; 7 bases line up with TRBD1. The CDR3 length is 14 residues. Germline CDR1 and CDR2: SNHLY and FYNNEI. V shed 6 bases, J shed 2 bases, and the junction held 7 bases outside the gene matches.

The J gene is TRBJ2-1, the V gene TRBV7-9; TRBD2 aligns across 14 bases. This CDR3 spans 18 amino acids. CDR1 and CDR2 from the germline V gene are SEHNR and FQNEAQ (reference sequence). Trimming took 4 bases from V and 2 from J; bases not matched to a gene: 7. CDR3 amino acids: CASSYGTSGSSAYNEQFF. The CDR3 DNA sequence: TGTGCCAGCAGCTACGGGACTAGCGGGAGCAGCGCCTACAATGAGCAGTTCTTC.

The genes are TRBV28 and TRBJ2-7, with 8 nucleotides matching TRBD1. Germline V gives CDR1 MDHEN, CDR2 SYDVKM. The V and J ends lost 4 bases and 3 bases, in that order; junction bases with no gene match: 8. There are 15 residues in the CDR3. The CDR3 region is CASSSHGQGHYEQYF. The CDR3 DNA sequence: TGTGCCAGCAGTTCACATGGACAGGGCCACTACGAGCAGTACTTC.